The entry that follows covers one T cell receptor beta chain sequence. Its cognate antigen is unknown. This entry belongs to a study of T cell responses to AZD1222 COVID-19 vaccine. Study-level findings and limits: The span of vaccine-associated CD4 TCRs extended across spike, with dominance at 160-218 and 743-854. Sampling that yielded the repertoires occurred only after the peak T cell response. It should be noted that donors were predominantly white British and more often female, and clonal diversity was possibly underestimated.

Researchers grouped second doses given at about 4 or about 12 weeks into one pool. TCRdb's table, derived via immunoSEQ multiplex PCR, lists solely in-frame clones and lacks some. The sample shows around 150,000 clones, over 90% of them seen only once. CDR3 length: 18 amino acids. The junction had 10 bases not matched to a gene; V was cut back by 0 bases and J by 4 bases. Germline V lookup: CDR1 MNHEY, CDR2 SVGEGT. This specimen was peripheral blood, taken 28 days after the second AZD1222 dose. The chain joins TRBV6-2 or TRBV6-3 to TRBJ1-1, with TRBD1 identical over 11 bases. This TCR was recovered from an adult who received the AZD1222 COVID-19 vaccine. The CDR3 sequence is CASSYSGQGAQGATEAFF. In DNA, the CDR3 is TGTGCCAGCAGTTACTCCGGACAGGGGGCTCAGGGGGCCACTGAAGCTTTCTTT.